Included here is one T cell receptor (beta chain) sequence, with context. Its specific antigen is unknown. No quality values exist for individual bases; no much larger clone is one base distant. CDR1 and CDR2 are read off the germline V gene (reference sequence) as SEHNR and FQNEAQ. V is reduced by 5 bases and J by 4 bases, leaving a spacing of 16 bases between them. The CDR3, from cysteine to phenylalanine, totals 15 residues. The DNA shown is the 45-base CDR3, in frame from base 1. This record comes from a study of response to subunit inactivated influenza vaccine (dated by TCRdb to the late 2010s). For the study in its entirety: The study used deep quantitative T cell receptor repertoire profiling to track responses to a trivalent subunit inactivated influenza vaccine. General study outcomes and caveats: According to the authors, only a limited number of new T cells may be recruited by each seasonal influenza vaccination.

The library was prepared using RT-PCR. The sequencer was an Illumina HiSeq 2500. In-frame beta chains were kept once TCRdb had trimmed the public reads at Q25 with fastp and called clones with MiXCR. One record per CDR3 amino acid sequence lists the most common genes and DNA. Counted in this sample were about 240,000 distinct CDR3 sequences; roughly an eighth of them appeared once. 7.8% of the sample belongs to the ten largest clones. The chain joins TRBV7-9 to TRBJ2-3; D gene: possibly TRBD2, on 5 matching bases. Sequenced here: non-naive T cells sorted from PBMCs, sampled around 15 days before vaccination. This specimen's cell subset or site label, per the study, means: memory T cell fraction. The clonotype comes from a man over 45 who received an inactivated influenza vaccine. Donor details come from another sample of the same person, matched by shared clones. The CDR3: CASSPKTRLADTQYF. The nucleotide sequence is TGTGCCAGCAGCCCGAAAACTAGGCTCGCAGATACGCAGTATTTT.